The sequence of this T cell receptor beta chain was determined in a study of Ad26.COV2.S vaccination and SARS-CoV-2 variants. The data were produced by immunoSEQ multiplex PCR, yet TCRdb's version contains in-frame clones alone and is incomplete. The sample carries 120,000 to 150,000 clones, roughly 88% recorded once. On this clone itself: What it binds is not known.

Study-level points and caveats: CD8+ and CD4+ T cells specific for spike reportedly responded with substantial breadth after vaccination. It was vaccine recipients, not placebo recipients, who had the higher spike-specific TCR breadth. Measurement of non-spike TCR breadth gave similar results in vaccine and placebo recipients.

V was pared by 10 bases and J by 5 bases, with 13 bases of the junction left unmatched. The CDR3 runs to 14 residues. From germline, CDR1 is SGHRS and CDR2 YFSETQ. Sequenced here: peripheral blood, sampled after recovery from COVID-19. This chain links TRBV5-1 with TRBJ2-5; 8 positions agree with TRBD1. This receptor was identified in a human donor who had recovered from COVID-19. The CDR3 DNA is TGCGCCTCACACTCAGGGGGCGCCCGGGAGACCCAGTACTTC. It yields the protein CASHSGGARETQYF.